The entry below describes one T cell receptor beta chain. The data stem from a study of blood T cell repertoires in COVID-19. In the study overall: Samples representing acute and convalescent COVID-19 were sourced from the United States, Italy and Spain. Sources were T cells, B-cell-depleted T cells, or PBMCs; the material itself was cDNA or gDNA.

In the original analysis: Reference gene primers were amplified, and this amplification served to estimate nucleated cell counts. Method: immunoSEQ multiplex PCR; TCRdb's copy keeps in-frame clones and lacks some. The D gene and trimming were derived from the DNA, and the V and J assignments and clone size from that table. The data hold about 170,000 clones, with around four fifths observed a single time. The V gene lost 0 bases and the J gene lost 0 bases, with 8 bases spanning the gap. From germline, CDR1 is MGHRA and CDR2 YSYEKL. This CDR3 region has 15 residues. The sequenced sample consisted of peripheral blood. The chain employs TRBV4-1 and TRBJ1-1, with D hard to call. The TCR originated in a man aged 35 to 55 who had recovered from COVID-19. The CDR3 is CASSQDARMNTEAFF. CDR3 DNA: TGCGCCAGCAGCCAAGACGCGAGGATGAACACTGAAGCTTTCTTT.